The 3 T cell receptor beta chains below all came from one sample that was sequenced in a study of blood T cell repertoires in COVID-19. The table came from immunoSEQ multiplex PCR; TCRdb's copy has only in-frame clones and leaves some out. This table has approximately 210,000 clones, 85% to 95% appearing once. Source material: peripheral blood. These receptors all come from a man aged 25-45 years with COVID-19, enrolled during active disease.

This clone was seen only once. This CDR3 reads CASSFGTGRKETQYF. The CDR3 nucleotides read TGTGCCAGCAGTTTTGGGACAGGAAGAAAAGAGACCCAGTACTTC. V gene TRBV7-9 combines with J gene TRBJ2-5; 8 positions match TRBD1. The V segment lost 6 bases and the J segment 3 bases; nucleotides outside the gene matches: 9. The CDR3 covers 15 residues. Germline V gene sequence: CDR1 SEHNR, CDR2 FQNEAQ (reference sequence). The full variable domain, rest sourced from reference TRBV7-9 and TRBJ2-5, is DTGVSQNPRHKITKRGQNVTFRCDPISEHNRLYWYRQTLGQGPEFLTYFQNEAQLEKSRLLSDRFSAERPKGSFSTLEIQRTEQGDSAMYLCASSFGTGRKETQYFGPGTRLLVL.

The J gene is TRBJ1-2, the V gene TRBV19; 8 bases map to TRBD1. Germline assignment: CDR1 LNHDA and CDR2 SQIVND (reference sequence). The V gene end was trimmed by 5 bases and the J gene end by 4 bases; junction bases not matched to a gene: 9. The length of the CDR3 is 15 residues. CDR3 nucleotide sequence: TGTGCCAGTAGTTCCCCTGGACAGGGACTCTATGGCTACACCTTC. Its protein is CASSSPGQGLYGYTF.

This chain connects TRBV3-1 (or the pseudogene TRBV3-2) to TRBJ2-1; D possibly corresponds to TRBD2 (5 bases). V lost 8 bases to trimming and J lost 0 bases, with 11 bases between them. From germline, CDR1 is LGHDT and CDR2 YNNKEL (reference sequence). This CDR3 comprises 14 residues. CDR3 sequence: CASGLRTSYNEQFF. In nucleotides, the CDR3 is TGTGCCAGCGGACTCCGTACCTCCTACAATGAGCAGTTCTTC.